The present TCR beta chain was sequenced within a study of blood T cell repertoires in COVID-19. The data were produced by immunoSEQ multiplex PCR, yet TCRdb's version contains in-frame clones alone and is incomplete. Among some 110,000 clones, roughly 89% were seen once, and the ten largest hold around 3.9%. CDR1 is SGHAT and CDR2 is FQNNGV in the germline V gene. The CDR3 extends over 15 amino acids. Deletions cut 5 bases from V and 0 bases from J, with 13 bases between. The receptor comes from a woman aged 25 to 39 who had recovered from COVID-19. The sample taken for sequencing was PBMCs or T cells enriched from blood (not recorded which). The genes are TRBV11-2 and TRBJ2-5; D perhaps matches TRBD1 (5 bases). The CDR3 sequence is CASSPRQMYQETQYF. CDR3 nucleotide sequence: TGTGCCAGCAGCCCCCGACAGATGTACCAAGAGACCCAGTACTTC.